Below, 11 T cell receptor beta chains from the same sample are listed, as sequenced in a study of T cell responses to AZD1222 COVID-19 vaccine. The data were produced by immunoSEQ multiplex PCR, yet TCRdb's version contains in-frame clones alone and is incomplete. The table includes about 84,000 clones, 70% to 90% detected once. The specimen comprised peripheral blood, sampled 28 days after the second AZD1222 dose. The receptors stem from an adult who received the AZD1222 COVID-19 vaccine.

The V and J genes are TRBV28 and TRBJ1-4, with TRBD1 as a possible D gene (5 bases). V was trimmed by 6 bases and J by 8 bases, leaving 16 bases between them. The CDR3 loop spans 14 amino acids. The germline CDR1 and CDR2 sequences are MDHEN and SYDVKM. CDR3 nucleotide sequence: TGTGCCAGCAGCCCCCCTCAGGGCCGCGAAAAACTGTTTTTT. Translated: CASSPPQGREKLFF.

The gene calls are TRBV7-8 and TRBJ1-1; possible D gene TRBD1, 5 bases. Germline lookup yields CDR1 SGHVS and CDR2 FQNEAQ. The CDR3 has 13 amino acids. V lost 5 bases to trimming and J lost 3 bases, with 10 bases between them. The CDR3 coding sequence is TGTGCCAGCAGCCGGGACGCGGACACTGAAGCTTTCTTT. As protein: CASSRDADTEAFF. Variable domain in full (rest from reference TRBV7-8 and TRBJ1-1): GAGVSQSPRYKVAKRGQDVALRCDPISGHVSLFWYQQALGQGPEFLTYFQNEAQLDKSGLPSDRFFAERPEGSVSTLKIQRTQQEDSAVYLCASSRDADTEAFFGQGTRLTVV.

V is TRBV3-1 (or the pseudogene TRBV3-2) and J is TRBJ1-6; D unresolved. The CDR3 loop spans 13 amino acids. Germline assignment: CDR1 LGHDT and CDR2 YNNKEL (reference sequence). V shed 2 bases and J shed 8 bases, with 7 bases lying between them. CDR3 coding DNA: TGTGCCAGCAGCCAACGGAGGGATTCACCCCTCCACTTT. Amino acids: CASSQRRDSPLHF.

This rearrangement joins TRBV27 to TRBJ1-1; no reliable D call. V was clipped by 4 bases and J by 1 base, with 7 bases between them. CDR1 MNHEY and CDR2 SMNVEV come from the germline V gene (reference sequence). This CDR3 region has 13 residues. The CDR3 protein is CASSYIQNTEAFF. The DNA for the CDR3 is TGTGCCAGCAGTTATATCCAGAACACTGAAGCTTTCTTT.

V usage is TRBV10-3 and J usage is TRBJ2-1; 13 bases fit TRBD2. With 10 bases clipped from V and 6 bases from J, the junction kept 3 bases outside the gene matches. The germline gives CDR1 ENHRY, CDR2 SYGVKD. The CDR3 length is 13 residues. In nucleotides, the CDR3 is TGTGCCAACGGACTAGCGGGAGCCAATGAGCAGTTCTTC. This translates into CANGLAGANEQFF.

The chain links TRBV28 to TRBJ2-5; TRBD1 aligns across 7 bases. Unmatched junction bases numbered 10, after V lost 6 bases and J lost 0 bases. In germline, CDR1 is MDHEN, CDR2 SYDVKM. This CDR3 spans 16 amino acids. CDR3 sequence: CASRGGALRDQETQYF. The DNA for the CDR3 is TGTGCCAGCAGAGGGGGCGCTTTAAGGGACCAAGAGACCCAGTACTTC.

The genes are TRBV19 and TRBJ2-2, with 11 bases matching TRBD2. This CDR3 comprises 19 residues. The germline gives CDR1 LNHDA, CDR2 SQIVND (reference sequence). V lost 7 bases to trimming and J lost 4 bases; unmatched junction nucleotides: 17. CDR3 residues: CASIPTPTSGRYSTGELFF. The CDR3 DNA reads as TGTGCCAGTATCCCTACCCCCACTAGCGGGAGATATAGCACCGGGGAGCTGTTTTTT.

The genes are TRBV24-1 and TRBJ2-1; no clear D. Germline V gives CDR1 KGHDR, CDR2 SFDVKD. The ends were cut back, 7 bases at V and 7 bases at J, with 19 bases in the middle. CDR3 size: 15 residues. The CDR3 here is CATSGRGRAVNEQFF. The CDR3 DNA follows: TGTGCCACCAGCGGCCGAGGAAGGGCGGTGAATGAGCAGTTCTTC.

The V and J genes are TRBV5-1 and TRBJ2-7, with D possibly TRBD2 on 6 matching bases. Trimming cost V 3 bases and J 7 bases, with 11 bases left between them. Germline CDR1 and CDR2: SGHRS and YFSETQ. This CDR3 comprises 12 residues. The DNA for the CDR3 is TGCGCCAGCAGCTCCTGGAGCGGGGAGCAGTACGTC. It encodes CASSSWSGEQYV.

This clone was seen only a few times. The chain couples TRBV6-2 or TRBV6-3 to TRBJ1-1, with D possibly being TRBD1 (6 bases). Germline CDR1 reads MNHEY; CDR2 reads SVGEGT. Trimming removed 6 bases at V and 6 bases at J, with 14 bases between. The CDR3 runs 13 residues. DNA of the CDR3: TGTGCCAGCAGCCGTCCCTCAGGGGCTGAAGCTTTCTTT. It encodes CASSRPSGAEAFF.

The genes are TRBV28 and TRBJ1-2; D gene uncertain. The CDR3 spans 12 residues. Deletions cut 3 bases from V and 8 bases from J, with 10 bases between. Germline CDR1 and CDR2: MDHEN and SYDVKM. The CDR3 DNA reads as TGTGCCAGCAGTTTTAATGAACGGGGCTACACCTTC. Residues: CASSFNERGYTF.